The clone carrying this T cell receptor beta chain was observed many times. The CDR3 extends over 15 amino acids. Germline values: CDR1 ENHRY, CDR2 SYGVKD. V was cut by 4 bases and J by 6 bases, with 16 bases left in between. TCRdb itself ran the RT-PCR reads through MiXCR, one entry per CDR3 protein. This table has about 680,000 distinct CDR3 sequences, approximately 15% appearing once. The TCR sequence derives from a female donor in good health, serving as a healthy control. The material sequenced was memory CD4+ T cells from blood. J is TRBJ1-5 and V is TRBV10-3; D is unresolved. In nucleotides, the CDR3 is TGTGCCATCAGTGGATACAGCGCCGCGGGTCAGCCCCAGCATTTT. Residues: CAISGYSAAGQPQHF.